What follows are 7 T cell receptor beta chains derived from one specimen sequenced in a study of cytomegalovirus exposure and HLA in healthy donors. Use of 60 Vbeta and 13 Jbeta primers characterized the PCR. TCRdb's table, derived via immunoSEQ multiplex PCR, lists solely in-frame clones and lacks some. The data contain 130,000 to 150,000 clones, approximately 79% of them seen just once; the ten biggest clones take up less than 2%. Sequenced input: PBMCs. These receptors all stem from a woman in her 30s in good health and CMV-seronegative.

CDR3 residues: CASSSDPTANTEAFF. As DNA, the CDR3 is TGCGCCAGCAGCTCCGATCCCACAGCGAACACTGAAGCTTTCTTT. The chain employs TRBV5-1 and TRBJ1-1; no clear D gene. Trimming removed 3 bases from V and 1 base from J, with 13 bases in between. Germline V gene lookup returns CDR1 SGHRS and CDR2 YFSETQ. The CDR3 length is 15 residues. Variable domain in full (rest from reference TRBV5-1 and TRBJ1-1): KAGVTQTPRYLIKTRGQQVTLSCSPISGHRSVSWYQQTPGQGLQFLFEYFSETQRNKGNFPGRFSGRQFSNSRSEMNVSTLELGDSALYLCASSSDPTANTEAFFGQGTRLTVV.

This chain joins TRBV20-1 and TRBJ1-1, with TRBD1 identical over 8 bases. In germline, CDR1 is DFQATT, CDR2 SNEGSKA (reference sequence). CDR3 length: 11 residues. Germline trimming cut 5 bases from V and 4 bases from J; bases unmatched to any gene: 0. CDR3 in DNA: TGCAGTGCTCAGGGGGCCACTGAAGCTTTCTTT. Amino acids: CSAQGATEAFF.

The genes are TRBV5-1 and TRBJ1-1, with D unresolved. CDR3 length equals 13 residues. The V end lost 0 bases, the J end lost 3 bases, and 6 bases lay between the germline ends. Per germline, CDR1 SGHRS and CDR2 YFSETQ. CDR3 coding DNA: TGCGCCAGCAGCTTGGCCGCGGACACTGAAGCTTTCTTT. Translation: CASSLAADTEAFF.

The CDR3: CASSQEQGAGEQYF. In DNA, the CDR3 is TGCGCCAGCAGCCAAGAACAGGGGGCTGGCGAGCAGTACTTC. The chain has TRBV4-1 and TRBJ2-7; TRBD1 matches 9 bases. The germline V gene has CDR1 MGHRA and CDR2 YSYEKL. V lost 0 bases to trimming and J lost 6 bases; unmatched junction nucleotides: 3. CDR3 length: 14 residues.

This clone was recorded only once. This rearrangement joins TRBV2 to TRBJ1-2, with 8 bases aligning to TRBD1. Germline V CDR1 and CDR2: SNHLY, FYNNEI. The CDR3 runs to 17 residues. J gave up 4 bases and V 4 bases, and 14 bases lay outside the gene matches. In DNA, the CDR3 is TGTGCCAGCAGTGGCTTGACGCAGGGGGCGGGTAGCTATGGCTACACCTTC. Translation: CASSGLTQGAGSYGYTF.

The chain links TRBV6-1 to TRBJ2-7; D is possibly TRBD2 (7 bases). Germline-derived CDR1 and CDR2 are MNHNS and SASEGT. The length of the CDR3 is 14 residues. V was cut by 8 bases and J by 5 bases, with 19 bases left in between. The CDR3 coding sequence is TGTGCCAGCGGGTCCCTGGGGGGGCTCCACGAGCAGTACTTC. Its translation: CASGSLGGLHEQYF.

A few counts support this clone. The chain uses TRBV30 and TRBJ2-7, with 8 bases matching TRBD1. Germline V gives CDR1 GTSNPN, CDR2 SVGIG (reference sequence). This CDR3 has 12 residues. V lost 4 bases, J lost 8 bases, and 7 bases stayed unmatched. The CDR3 here is CAWNGGQGQQYF. Written as DNA, the CDR3 is TGTGCCTGGAACGGAGGACAGGGCCAGCAGTACTTC.